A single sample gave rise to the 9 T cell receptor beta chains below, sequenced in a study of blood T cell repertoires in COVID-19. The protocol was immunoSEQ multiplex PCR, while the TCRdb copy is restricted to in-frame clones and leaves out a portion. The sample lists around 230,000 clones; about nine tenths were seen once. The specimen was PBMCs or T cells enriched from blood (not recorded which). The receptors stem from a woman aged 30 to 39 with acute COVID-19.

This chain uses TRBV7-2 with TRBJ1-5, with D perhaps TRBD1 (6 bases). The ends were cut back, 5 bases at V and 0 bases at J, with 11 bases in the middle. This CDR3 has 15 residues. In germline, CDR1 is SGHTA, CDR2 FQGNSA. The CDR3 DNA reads TGTGCCAGCAGCCAGTACAGGGATAGCAATCAGCCCCAGCATTTT. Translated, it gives CASSQYRDSNQPQHF.

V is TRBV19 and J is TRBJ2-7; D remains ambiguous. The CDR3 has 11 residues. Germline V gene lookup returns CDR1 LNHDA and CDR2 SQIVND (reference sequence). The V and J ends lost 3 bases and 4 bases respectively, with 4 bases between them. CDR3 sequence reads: CASSIGYEQYF. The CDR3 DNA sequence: TGTGCCAGTAGTATCGGGTACGAGCAGTACTTC.

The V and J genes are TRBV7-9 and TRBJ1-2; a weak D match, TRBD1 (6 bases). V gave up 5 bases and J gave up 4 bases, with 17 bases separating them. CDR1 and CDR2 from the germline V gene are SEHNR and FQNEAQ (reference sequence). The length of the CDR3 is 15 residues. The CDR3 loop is CASSGMGAQGYGYTF. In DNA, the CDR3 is TGTGCCAGCAGCGGGATGGGGGCCCAGGGCTATGGCTACACCTTC.

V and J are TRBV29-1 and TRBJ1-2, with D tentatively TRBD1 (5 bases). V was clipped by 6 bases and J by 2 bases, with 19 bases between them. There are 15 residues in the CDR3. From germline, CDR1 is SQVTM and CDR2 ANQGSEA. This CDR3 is CSVQSGAKRNYGYTF. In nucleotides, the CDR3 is TGCAGCGTACAAAGTGGGGCAAAAAGGAACTATGGCTACACCTTC.

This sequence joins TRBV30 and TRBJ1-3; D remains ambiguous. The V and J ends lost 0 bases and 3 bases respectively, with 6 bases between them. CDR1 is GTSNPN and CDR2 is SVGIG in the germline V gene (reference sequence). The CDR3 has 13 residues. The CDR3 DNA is TGTGCCTGGAGTGTAAACAGTGGAAACACCATATATTTT. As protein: CAWSVNSGNTIYF.

The DNA for the CDR3 is TGTGCCAGCAGTTTAGGGTTGGCGGGGAATCAGCCCCAGCATTTT. Encoded protein: CASSLGLAGNQPQHF. The rearrangement joins TRBV27 to TRBJ1-5, with D uncertain. The CDR3 is 15 residues long. Trimming stripped 2 bases from V and 4 bases from J, with 12 bases between. Germline CDR1 and CDR2: MNHEY and SMNVEV (reference sequence).

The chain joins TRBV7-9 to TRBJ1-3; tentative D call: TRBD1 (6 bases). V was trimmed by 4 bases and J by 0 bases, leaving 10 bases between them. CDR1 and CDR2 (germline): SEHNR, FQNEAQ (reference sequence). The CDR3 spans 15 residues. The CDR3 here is CASSSGQHSGNTIYF. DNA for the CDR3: TGTGCCAGCAGCTCAGGACAGCACTCTGGAAACACCATATATTTT.

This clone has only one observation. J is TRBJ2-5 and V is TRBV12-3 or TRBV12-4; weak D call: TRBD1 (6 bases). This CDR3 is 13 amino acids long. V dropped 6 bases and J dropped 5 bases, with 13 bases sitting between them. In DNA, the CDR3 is TGTGCCAGCAGACGAACAGGGTTGGAGACCCAGTACTTC. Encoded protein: CASRRTGLETQYF.

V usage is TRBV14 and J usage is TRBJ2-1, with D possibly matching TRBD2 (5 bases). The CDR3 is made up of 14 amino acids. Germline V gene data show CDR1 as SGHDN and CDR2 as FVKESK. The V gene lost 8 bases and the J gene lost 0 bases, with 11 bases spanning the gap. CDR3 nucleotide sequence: TGTGCCAGCGGGCCGGGGAGCTCCTACAATGAGCAGTTCTTC. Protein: CASGPGSSYNEQFF.